This T cell receptor beta chain was sequenced in a study of blood T cell repertoires in COVID-19. Across the study: Samples taken during acute and convalescent COVID-19 were collected in the United States, Italy and Spain.

Those who participated ranged in age from roughly 18 to 89 years and resided in under 25 US areas. Participants reported their clinical history, and cohort assignment relied on those reports. Per the study methods: It was from reference gene primer amplification that nucleated cell counts were estimated. Clones were read by immunoSEQ multiplex PCR, and TCRdb kept only the in-frame ones, dropping some. The V and J calls and clone size are taken from that table; D and trimming were inferred from the DNA. Seen here are some 330,000 clones, roughly 90% observed once, and the top ten hold about 18%. Sequenced sample: PBMCs or T cells enriched from blood (not recorded which). The receptor comes from a woman aged 25 to 39 who had recovered from COVID-19.

CDR3 sequence reads: CASSWAEQYF. Written as DNA, the CDR3 is TGTGCCAGCAGTTGGGCTGAGCAGTACTTC. V usage is TRBV27 and J usage is TRBJ2-7; D not certain. The length of the CDR3 is 10 residues. From germline, CDR1 is MNHEY and CDR2 SMNVEV (reference sequence). V was cut by 4 bases and J by 7 bases, with 5 bases left in between.